The sequence of this TCR beta chain was determined in a study of siplizumab effects on memory and regulatory T cells. Study-level results: Naive T cells seemed more diverse than memory cells; they also seemed major alloresponse contributors.

Comments on this clone: Its target is unknown.

The CDR3 extends over 13 amino acids. The V and J ends lost 0 bases and 5 bases respectively, with 9 bases between them. CDR1 SGHKS and CDR2 YYEKEE come from the germline V gene (reference sequence). Assay: immunoSEQ multiplex PCR; the TCRdb copy retains only in-frame clones and omits some. The sample records around 78,000 clones, more than 80% being singletons. The TCR comes from a human donor in good health. The sample was CD8+ T cells sorted from blood. The V and J genes are TRBV5-5 and TRBJ2-7, with D uncertain. Here the CDR3 reads CASSLAIGNEQYF. DNA for the CDR3: TGTGCCAGCAGCTTGGCCATAGGCAACGAGCAGTACTTC.